The 17 T cell receptor beta chains below were found in one sample sequenced in a study of tissue T cells after allogeneic stem cell transplantation. Described time point: mouse harvest day 14 after allogeneic transplant. Tail vein injection delivered 10^7 T-cell-depleted bone marrow cells and 10^6 splenic CD5+ T cells. The method was immunoSEQ multiplex PCR; TCRdb's version includes in-frame clones alone and lacks a portion of them. Of around 6,000 clones in the sample, over 45% were seen once. The material sequenced was gut tissue. Every receptor here comes from a female BALB/c mouse given C57BL/6 T cells with graft-versus-host disease after an allogeneic hematopoietic cell transplant.

Notes on this clone: Gene and germline names: mouse. The read comes to an end 1 residue before the CDR3 does, leaving the germline J gene to fill in the end. The chain couples TRBV26 to TRBJ1-3; the match to TRBD1 covers 7 bases. V lost 4 bases and J lost 0; bases outside the gene matches: 0. The length of the CDR3 is 14 residues. Looked up from germline, CDR1 is KGHPV and CDR2 is FQNQEV (reference sequence). The CDR3 spells CASSRDSSGNTLYF. The sequenced CDR3 bases are TGTGCCAGCAGTCGGGACAGTTCTGGAAATACGCTCTAT. Drawing the rest from reference TRBV26 and TRBJ1-3, the complete variable domain is NSKVIQTPRYLVKGQGQKAKMRCIPEKGHPVVFWYQQNKNNEFKFLINFQNQEVLQQIDMTEKRFSAECPSNSPCSLEIQSSEAGDSALYLCASSRDSSGNTLYFGEGSRLIVV.

This clone was seen once. The listed genes are named as in mouse. Read sequence stops 1 residue before the CDR3 end, and the germline J gene provides the missing end. The chain carries TRBV12-1 and TRBJ2-7; no clear D. The V end lost 6 bases, the J end lost 3 bases, and 11 bases lay between the germline ends. The CDR3 consists of 12 residues. Germline V gene data show CDR1 as SGHSN and CDR2 as HYEKVE. The CDR3 DNA, read in part, is TGTGCCAGCAGTGATGCGATCTATGAACAGTAC. Translated: CASSDAIYEQY. The full CDR3 protein reads CASSDAIYEQYF. Full variable domain (rest looked up from reference TRBV12-1 and TRBJ2-7): DSGVVQSPRHIIKEKGGRSVLTCIPISGHSNVVWYQQTLGKELKFLIQHYEKVERDKGFLPSRFSVQQFDDYHSEMNMSALELEDSAMYFCASSDAIYEQYFGPGTRLTVL.

As regards this clone: The listed genes are named as in mouse. The read comes to an end 1 residue before the CDR3 does, leaving the germline J gene to fill in the end. This rearrangement joins TRBV26 to TRBJ1-1, with D tentatively TRBD1 (6 bases). Germline V gene data show CDR1 as KGHPV and CDR2 as FQNQEV (reference sequence). This CDR3 is 14 amino acids long. Trimming took off 2 bases at V and 3 bases at J, with 10 bases between the two ends. The CDR3 region is CASSLQGRDTEVFF. The CDR3 DNA, read in part, is TGTGCCAGCAGTCTGCAGGGGAGGGACACAGAAGTCTTC.

On this clone: Mouse germline and gene names are used. Read sequence stops 1 residue before the CDR3 end, and the germline J gene provides the missing end. The chain is built from TRBV26 and TRBJ1-1; no definite D call. The germline gives CDR1 KGHPV, CDR2 FQNQEV (reference sequence). This CDR3 has 12 amino acids. V was cut by 4 bases and J by 1 base, with 4 bases left in between. The CDR3 is CASSPGNTEVFF. The sequenced part of the CDR3 DNA is TGTGCCAGCAGTCCAGGGAACACAGAAGTCTTC.

This clone was found once. Each gene name is a mouse one. The read is 1 residue too short to cover the CDR3 end, so that end is filled in from the germline J gene. This chain connects TRBV12-2 to TRBJ2-4, with a tentative D call TRBD2 (5 bases). V was trimmed by 0 bases and J by 0 bases, leaving 6 bases between them. The CDR3 is 14 amino acids. CDR1 is SGHLS and CDR2 is HYDKME in the germline V gene. Partial CDR3 DNA: TGTGCCAGCTCTCTCGGACTTAGTCAAAACACCTTGTAC. Amino acid sequence: CASSLGLSQNTLY. The full CDR3 sequence reads CASSLGLSQNTLYF.

This clone is judged medium-sized (0.01 to 0.1%). Each gene name is a mouse one. The CDR3 end lies 1 residue beyond the end of the read and is filled in from the germline J gene. V and J are TRBV31 and TRBJ2-4; TRBD2 aligns across 11 bases. The V and J ends lost 6 bases and 0 bases, in that order; junction bases with no gene match: 2. The germline V gene encodes CDR1 GKSSPN and CDR2 SITVG. This CDR3 contains 14 residues. The CDR3 loop reads CACRDWGSQNTLYF. The CDR3 DNA, read in part, is TGTGCCTGCCGGGACTGGGGGAGTCAAAACACCTTGTAC. The full variable domain, with the rest looked up from reference TRBV31 and TRBJ2-4, is AQTIHQWPVAEIKAVGSPLSLGCTIKGKSSPNLYWYWQATGGTLQQLFYSITVGQVESVVQLNLSASRPKDDQFILSTEKLLLSHSGFYLCACRDWGSQNTLYFGAGTRLSVL.

In the case of this clone: Mouse germline and gene names are used. From the germline J gene comes the end of the CDR3, since the read stops 1 residue before it. The rearrangement joins TRBV3 to TRBJ1-1; D is undetermined. Germline-derived CDR1 and CDR2 are SNHLY and FYNGKV (reference sequence). The length of the CDR3 is 13 residues. V dropped 1 base and J dropped 1 base, with 4 bases sitting between them. The CDR3 loop reads CASSLDRNTEVFF. The covered CDR3 bases are TGTGCCAGCAGCTTAGACAGAAACACAGAAGTCTTC. Looking up the rest from reference TRBV3 and TRBJ1-1 gives the full variable domain: GPKVLQIPSHQIIDMGQMVTLNCDPVSNHLYFYWYKQILGQQMEFLVNFYNGKVMEKSKLFKDQFSVERPDGSYFTLKIQPTALEDSAVYFCASSLDRNTEVFFGKGTRLTVV.

A note on this clone: Genes and germline are mouse. The read finishes 1 residue shy of the CDR3 end, and the germline J gene is used to complete it. The rearrangement uses TRBV16 and TRBJ1-5; TRBD1 agrees at 10 bases. This CDR3 spans 15 amino acids. CDR1 and CDR2 from the germline V gene are SGHSA and FRNQAP. With 1 base clipped from V and 3 bases from J, the junction kept 0 bases outside the gene matches. Here the CDR3 reads CASSLGTGGNQAPLF. Partial CDR3 DNA: TGTGCAAGCAGCTTAGGGACAGGGGGCAACCAGGCTCCGCTT.

In the case of this clone: Genes and germline are mouse. The read falls 1 residue short of the CDR3 end, and the missing part is taken from the germline J gene. The chain recombines TRBV3 with TRBJ2-1; no clear D. The CDR3 is 13 amino acids. Per the germline V gene, CDR1 is SNHLY and CDR2 is FYNGKV (reference sequence). V shed 2 bases and J shed 4 bases, with 6 bases lying between them. CDR3 sequence reads: CASSLPVYAEQFF. The CDR3 DNA, read in part, is TGTGCCAGCAGCTTACCTGTTTATGCTGAGCAGTTC. Using reference TRBV3 and TRBJ2-1 for the parts outside the CDR3, the full variable domain is GPKVLQIPSHQIIDMGQMVTLNCDPVSNHLYFYWYKQILGQQMEFLVNFYNGKVMEKSKLFKDQFSVERPDGSYFTLKIQPTALEDSAVYFCASSLPVYAEQFFGPGTRLTVL.

This clone is a singleton in its sample. Genes and germline come from the mouse. The read ends 1 residue early relative to the CDR3; the germline J gene fills the gap. The chain couples TRBV19 to TRBJ2-2, with 7 bases that match TRBD1. There are 14 residues in the CDR3. From germline, CDR1 is FNHDT and CDR2 SITEND (reference sequence). V was pared by 3 bases and J by 6 bases, with 5 bases of the junction left unmatched. The covered CDR3 bases are TGTGCCAGCAGTACCGACAGGGATCCCGGGCAGCTCTAC. It specifies CASSTDRDPGQLY. The full CDR3 sequence reads CASSTDRDPGQLYF.

There are a few counts of this clone. Germline and genes: mouse. The CDR3 end is not reached by the read, which stops 1 residue before it; the germline J gene fills it in. The V call is TRBV26, the J call TRBJ1-1; a weak D match, TRBD1 (5 bases). Germline CDR1 and CDR2: KGHPV and FQNQEV (reference sequence). The CDR3 loop spans 11 amino acids. V dropped 5 bases and J dropped 5 bases, with 6 bases sitting between them. This chain's CDR3 is CASSWTTEVFF. The DNA read from the CDR3 is TGTGCCAGCAGTTGGACAACAGAAGTCTTC.

A word on this clone: The gene names here belong to mouse. The read stops 1 residue short of the end of the CDR3; the missing end is completed from the germline J gene. The rearrangement links TRBV13-2 to TRBJ2-4; D is unresolved. This CDR3 spans 11 amino acids. The V end lost 5 bases, the J end lost 2 bases, and 3 bases lay between the germline ends. The V gene's germline CDR1 is NNHNN and CDR2 SYGAGS (reference sequence). CDR3 bases read: TGTGCCAGCGGCGTTCAAAACACCTTGTAC. Translating it yields CASGVQNTLY. The whole CDR3 sequence reads CASGVQNTLYF.

This clone showed up just a few times. The germline and genes are mouse ones. The read ends 1 residue before the CDR3 terminus; that terminus is restored from the germline J gene. The rearrangement joins TRBV31 to TRBJ2-1, with 7 bases lining up with TRBD2. The junction had 6 bases not matched to a gene; V was cut back by 4 bases and J by 0 bases. CDR1 GKSSPN and CDR2 SITVG come from the germline V gene. This CDR3 spans 15 amino acids. The sequenced CDR3 bases are TGTGCCTGGAAGGCTGGGGGATATAACTATGCTGAGCAGTTC. It translates to CAWKAGGYNYAEQF. In full, the CDR3 is CAWKAGGYNYAEQFF.

Points on this clone: The gene names here belong to mouse. The sequence runs out 1 residue before the end of the CDR3; the remainder is reconstructed from the germline J gene. The V call is TRBV12-2, the J call TRBJ2-5; 8 positions agree with TRBD1. The CDR3 loop spans 15 amino acids. Trimming at V came to 4 bases and at J to 0 bases, leaving 5 bases not matched to a gene. Germline V lookup: CDR1 SGHLS, CDR2 HYDKME. The CDR3 DNA, read in part, is TGTGCCAGCTCCCCACAGGGGGTTAACCAAGACACCCAGTAC. Its translation is CASSPQGVNQDTQY. The CDR3 reads in full as CASSPQGVNQDTQYF. Filled out from reference TRBV12-2 and TRBJ2-5, the complete variable domain reads NSGVVQSPRYIIKGKGERSILKCIPISGHLSVAWYQQTQGQELKFFIQHYDKMERDKGNLPSRFSVQQFDDYHSEMNMSALELEDSAVYFCASSPQGVNQDTQYFGPGTRLLVL.

This clone is classed as medium-sized. Mouse gene names apply. The covered CDR3 bases are TGTGCCTGGAGTCTAGGGACTGGGGTCTATGAACAGTAC. Its protein is CAWSLGTGVYEQY. The CDR3 as a whole reads CAWSLGTGVYEQYF. The chain combines TRBV31 with TRBJ2-7, with 10 nucleotides matching TRBD2. The missing CDR3 end, 1 residue past where the read stops, is filled in from the germline J gene. The CDR3 is made up of 14 amino acids. The V gene end was trimmed by 0 bases and the J gene end by 3 bases; junction bases not matched to a gene: 2. The germline CDR1 and CDR2 sequences are GKSSPN and SITVG.

As concerns this clone: The genes and germline here are from mouse. The DNA ends 1 residue before the CDR3 does, and the rest of the CDR3 is filled in from the germline J gene. The chain uses TRBV17 and TRBJ1-6; D is possibly TRBD1 (6 bases). TRBJ1-6 is an ORF, with its function uncertain. CDR3 size: 13 residues. Germline V lookup: CDR1 MNHDT, CDR2 YYDKIL. Trimming removed 6 bases at V and 7 bases at J, with 10 bases between. Partial CDR3 DNA: TGTGCTAGCAGCCCGGGACAAAATTCGCCCCTCTAC. It specifies CASSPGQNSPLY. The complete CDR3 sequence is CASSPGQNSPLYF.

This clone has a handful of counts. Gene and germline names: mouse. Read coverage stops 1 residue before the CDR3 terminus; the germline J gene supplies the remainder. V usage is TRBV13-3 and J usage is TRBJ1-3; the match to TRBD1 covers 8 bases. There are 14 residues in the CDR3. V shed 3 bases and J 3 bases; nucleotides not matched to a gene: 2. The germline CDR1 and CDR2 sequences are NNHDY and SYVADS. The CDR3: CASSGGQGGNTLYF. CDR3 bases read: TGTGCCAGCAGTGGCGGACAGGGTGGAAATACGCTCTAT.